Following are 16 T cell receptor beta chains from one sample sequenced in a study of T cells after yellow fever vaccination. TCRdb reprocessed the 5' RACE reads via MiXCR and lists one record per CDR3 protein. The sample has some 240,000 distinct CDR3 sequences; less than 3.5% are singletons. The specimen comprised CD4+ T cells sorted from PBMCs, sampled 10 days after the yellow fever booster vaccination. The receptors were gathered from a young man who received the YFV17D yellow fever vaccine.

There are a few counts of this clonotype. As DNA, the CDR3 is TGTGCCAGCAGCTTCAAACGGGGGGAGGGCCACTATGGCTACACCTTC. It specifies CASSFKRGEGHYGYTF. V usage is TRBV7-2 and J usage is TRBJ1-2; possible D gene TRBD1, 5 bases. CDR3 length equals 16 residues. Germline CDR1 SGHTA, CDR2 FQGNSA. The V gene lost 3 bases and the J gene lost 3 bases, with 17 bases spanning the gap.

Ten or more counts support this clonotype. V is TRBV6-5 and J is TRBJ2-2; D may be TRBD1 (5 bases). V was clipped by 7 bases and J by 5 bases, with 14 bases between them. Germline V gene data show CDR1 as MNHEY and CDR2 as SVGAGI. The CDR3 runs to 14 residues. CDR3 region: CASTQGGSTGELFF. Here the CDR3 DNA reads TGTGCCAGCACCCAGGGTGGGTCGACCGGGGAGCTGTTTTTT.

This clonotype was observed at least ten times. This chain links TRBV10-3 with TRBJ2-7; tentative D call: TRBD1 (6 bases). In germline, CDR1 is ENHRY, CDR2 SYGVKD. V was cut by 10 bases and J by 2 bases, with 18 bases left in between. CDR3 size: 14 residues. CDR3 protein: CATIPGEGAYEQYF. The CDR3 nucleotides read TGTGCCACTATACCAGGGGAAGGGGCCTACGAGCAGTACTTC.

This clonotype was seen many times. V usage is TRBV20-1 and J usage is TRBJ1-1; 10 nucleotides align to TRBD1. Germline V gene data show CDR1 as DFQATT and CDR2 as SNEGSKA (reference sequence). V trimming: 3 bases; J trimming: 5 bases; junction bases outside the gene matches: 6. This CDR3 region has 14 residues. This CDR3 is CSARPPGQGTEAFF. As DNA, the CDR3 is TGCAGTGCTAGGCCTCCGGGACAGGGGACTGAAGCTTTCTTT.

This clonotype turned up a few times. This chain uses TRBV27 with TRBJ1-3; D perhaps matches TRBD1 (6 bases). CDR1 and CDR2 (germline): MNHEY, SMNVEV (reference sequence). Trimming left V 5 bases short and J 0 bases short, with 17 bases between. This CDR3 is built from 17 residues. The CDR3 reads CASSPHLRDNSGNTIYF. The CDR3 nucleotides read TGTGCCAGCAGTCCCCACCTCCGGGACAACTCTGGAAACACCATATATTTT.

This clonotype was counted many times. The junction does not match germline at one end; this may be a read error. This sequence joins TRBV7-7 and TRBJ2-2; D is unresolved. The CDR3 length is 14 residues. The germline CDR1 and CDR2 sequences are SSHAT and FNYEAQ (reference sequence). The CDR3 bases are TGTGCTAGCAGTGGGCTGGTAGGCACCGGGGAGCTGTTTTTT. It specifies CASSGLVGTGELFF.

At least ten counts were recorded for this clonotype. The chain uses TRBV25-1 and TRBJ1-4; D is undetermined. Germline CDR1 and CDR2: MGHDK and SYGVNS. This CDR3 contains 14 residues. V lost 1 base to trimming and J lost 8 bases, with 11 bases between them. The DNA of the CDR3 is TGTGCCAGCAGTGAATCCGGTGTTGAGGAAAAACTGTTTTTT. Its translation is CASSESGVEEKLFF.

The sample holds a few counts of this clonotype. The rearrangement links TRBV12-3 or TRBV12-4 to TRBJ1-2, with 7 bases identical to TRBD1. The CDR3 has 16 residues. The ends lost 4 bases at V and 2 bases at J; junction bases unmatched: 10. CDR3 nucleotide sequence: TGTGCCAGCAGTTCGAATAACAGGGGAGCGAACTATGGCTACACCTTC. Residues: CASSSNNRGANYGYTF.

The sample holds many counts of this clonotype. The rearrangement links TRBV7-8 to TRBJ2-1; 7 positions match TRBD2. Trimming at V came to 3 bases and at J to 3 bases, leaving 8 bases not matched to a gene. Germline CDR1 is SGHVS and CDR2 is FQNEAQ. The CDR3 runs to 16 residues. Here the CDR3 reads CASSLFRLADYNEQFF. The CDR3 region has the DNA TGTGCCAGCAGCTTGTTTCGACTAGCCGACTACAATGAGCAGTTCTTC. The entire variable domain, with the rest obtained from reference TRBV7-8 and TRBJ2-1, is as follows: GAGVSQSPRYKVAKRGQDVALRCDPISGHVSLFWYQQALGQGPEFLTYFQNEAQLDKSGLPSDRFFAERPEGSVSTLKIQRTQQEDSAVYLCASSLFRLADYNEQFFGPGTRLTVL.

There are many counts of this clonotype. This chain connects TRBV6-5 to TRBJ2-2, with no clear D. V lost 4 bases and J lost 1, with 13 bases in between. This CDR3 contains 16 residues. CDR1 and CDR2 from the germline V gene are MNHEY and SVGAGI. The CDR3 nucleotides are TGTGCCAGCAGTTCCGTCGGTCTAGGGAACACCGGGGAGCTGTTTTTT. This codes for CASSSVGLGNTGELFF.

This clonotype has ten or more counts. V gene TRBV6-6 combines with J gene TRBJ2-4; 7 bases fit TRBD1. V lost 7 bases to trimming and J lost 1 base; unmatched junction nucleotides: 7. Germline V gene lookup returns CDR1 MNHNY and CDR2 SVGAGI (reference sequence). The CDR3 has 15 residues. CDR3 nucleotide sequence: TGTGCCAGCACCGACAGGGTAGGGGCCAAAAACATTCAGTACTTC. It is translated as CASTDRVGAKNIQYF.

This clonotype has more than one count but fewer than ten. In DNA, the CDR3 is TGTGCCAGCAGCTTGGGGCAGGGGGCTTCAGATACGCAGTATTTT. This codes for CASSLGQGASDTQYF. V and J are TRBV5-6 and TRBJ2-3, with 8 bases that match TRBD1. This CDR3 has 15 residues. The germline V gene has CDR1 SGHDT and CDR2 YYEEEE. The ends lost 0 bases at V and 4 bases at J; junction bases unmatched: 4.

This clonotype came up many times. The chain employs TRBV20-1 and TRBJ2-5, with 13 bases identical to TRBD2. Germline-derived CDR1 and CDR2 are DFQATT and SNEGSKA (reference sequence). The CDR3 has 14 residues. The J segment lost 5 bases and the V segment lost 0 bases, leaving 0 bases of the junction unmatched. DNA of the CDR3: TGCAGTGCTAGAGAGGGACTAGCGGGGGAGACCCAGTACTTC. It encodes CSAREGLAGETQYF.

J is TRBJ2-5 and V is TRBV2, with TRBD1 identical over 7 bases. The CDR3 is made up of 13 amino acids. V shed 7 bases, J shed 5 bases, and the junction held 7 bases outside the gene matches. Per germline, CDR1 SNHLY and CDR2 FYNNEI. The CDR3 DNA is TGTGCCAGCAAGAGGGGGCAATTGGAGACCCAGTACTTC. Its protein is CASKRGQLETQYF.

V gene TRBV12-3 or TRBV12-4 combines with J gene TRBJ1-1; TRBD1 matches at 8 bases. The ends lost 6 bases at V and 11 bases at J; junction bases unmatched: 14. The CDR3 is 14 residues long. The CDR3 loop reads CASSLTNGQGEAFF. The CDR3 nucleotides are TGTGCCAGCAGCCTAACTAACGGACAGGGCGAGGCTTTCTTT.

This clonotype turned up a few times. CDR3: CASSLRGQGIEQYF. Written as DNA, the CDR3 is TGCGCCAGCAGCCTGAGGGGACAGGGGATCGAGCAGTACTTC. V gene TRBV5-1 combines with J gene TRBJ2-7, with 10 bases that match TRBD1. Germline CDR1 and CDR2: SGHRS and YFSETQ. CDR3 length: 14 residues. Trimming removed 4 bases from V and 6 bases from J; junction bases left unmatched: 7.